Below are 9 T cell receptor beta chains sequenced from a single sample in a study of T cell changes during pregnancy in multiple sclerosis. This table comes from immunoSEQ multiplex PCR, and its TCRdb copy is limited to in-frame clones, with some not included. The sample shows about 68,000 clones, 91% of them seen only once. This material consisted of peripheral blood, taken in the first trimester of pregnancy. These receptors came from a female donor with multiple sclerosis, enrolled in a pregnancy study.

The chain joins TRBV9 to TRBJ2-1, with 13 positions matching TRBD2. Germline V gives CDR1 SGDLS, CDR2 YYNGEE. V shed 5 bases and J 9 bases; nucleotides not matched to a gene: 14. There are 17 residues in the CDR3. CDR3 residues: CASSAILAGGPRGEQFF. The CDR3 DNA follows: TGTGCCAGCAGTGCAATACTAGCGGGAGGGCCTAGGGGTGAGCAGTTCTTC. Full variable domain (rest looked up from reference TRBV9 and TRBJ2-1): DSGVTQTPKHLITATGQRVTLRCSPRSGDLSVYWYQQSLDQGLQFLIQYYNGEERAKGNILERFSAQQFPDLHSELNLSSLELGDSALYFCASSAILAGGPRGEQFFGPGTRLTVL.

The rearrangement joins TRBV7-2 to TRBJ1-3; TRBD1 is a possible D gene (6 bases). The CDR3 totals 15 residues. V lost 1 base and J lost 2, with 9 bases in between. CDR1 and CDR2 from the germline V gene are SGHTA and FQGNSA. In DNA form, the CDR3 reads TGTGCCAGCAGCTTAGACAGGGCTCCTGGAAACACCATATATTTT. It codes for CASSLDRAPGNTIYF. Complete variable domain (other parts from reference TRBV7-2 and TRBJ1-3): GAGVSQSPSNKVTEKGKDVELRCDPISGHTALYWYRQSLGQGLEFLIYFQGNSAPDKSGLPSDRFSAERTGGSVSTLTIQRTQQEDSAVYLCASSLDRAPGNTIYFGEGSWLTVV.

In this sample, this clone turned up a few times. The chain couples TRBV6-6 to TRBJ1-6; 7 bases line up with TRBD1. V gave up 0 bases and J gave up 10 bases; unmatched junction bases: 3. CDR1 and CDR2 from the germline V gene are MNHNY and SVGAGI (reference sequence). The CDR3 length is 14 residues. The CDR3 coding sequence is TGTGCCAGCAGTTACTCTCGACAGGGATCACCCCTCCACTTT. The encoded protein is CASSYSRQGSPLHF.

The chain is built from TRBV29-1 and TRBJ2-1, with TRBD2 matching over 14 bases. The CDR3 sequence is 14 residues long. From germline, CDR1 is SQVTM and CDR2 ANQGSEA. The trim removed 4 bases at V and 8 bases at J, leaving 4 bases unmatched. CDR3 sequence reads: CSVVTSGGAYEQFF. CDR3 in DNA: TGCAGCGTTGTGACTAGCGGGGGGGCTTATGAGCAGTTCTTC.

The V and J genes are TRBV7-6 and TRBJ2-3, with D tentatively TRBD1 (6 bases). Germline assignment: CDR1 SGHVS and CDR2 FNYEAQ. Trimming cost V 3 bases and J 0 bases, with 10 bases left between them. This CDR3 is 15 amino acids long. The CDR3 sequence is CASSLGHASTDTQYF. For the CDR3, the DNA is TGTGCCAGCAGCTTGGGACACGCGAGCACAGATACGCAGTATTTT.

This clone was counted only a few times. CDR3 sequence: CASSTRGFGELFF. The CDR3, as DNA: TGTGCCAGCAGTACCAGGGGATTCGGGGAGCTGTTTTTT. J is TRBJ2-2 and V is TRBV25-1, with a possible D match to TRBD1 (6 bases). Trimming stripped 5 bases from V and 7 bases from J, with 11 bases between. The CDR3 has 13 amino acids. CDR1 is MGHDK, CDR2 SYGVNS, per germline.

The genes are TRBV4-1 and TRBJ2-1; perhaps TRBD2 as D (6 bases). The CDR3 consists of 17 residues. The germline V gene encodes CDR1 MGHRA and CDR2 YSYEKL. V lost 0 bases and J 8 bases, leaving 20 bases between the germline ends. This CDR3 reads CASSQEPGLPPTDEQFF. CDR3 coding DNA: TGCGCCAGCAGCCAAGAGCCAGGACTACCCCCTACAGATGAGCAGTTCTTC.

The CDR3 sequence is CASSLTRAPYNEQFF. In DNA form, the CDR3 reads TGTGCCAGCAGCTTAACCAGGGCGCCCTACAATGAGCAGTTCTTC. The V gene is TRBV7-3, the J gene TRBJ2-1, with D tentatively TRBD1 (5 bases). Germline loops: CDR1 SGHTA, CDR2 FQGTGA. The CDR3 runs 15 residues. V was cut by 0 bases and J by 2 bases, with 8 bases left in between. The full variable domain, its missing parts supplied by reference TRBV7-3 and TRBJ2-1, is GAGVSQTPSNKVTEKGKYVELRCDPISGHTALYWYRQSLGQGPEFLIYFQGTGAADDSGLPNDRFFAVRPEGSVSTLKIQRTERGDSAVYLCASSLTRAPYNEQFFGPGTRLTVL.

The gene calls are TRBV6-6 and TRBJ1-1; D gene ambiguous. This CDR3 comprises 14 residues. CDR1 is MNHNY, CDR2 SVGAGI, per germline (reference sequence). Trimming left V 5 bases short and J 1 base short, with 11 bases between. DNA of the CDR3: TGTGCCAGCAGTACGTTGGAGGGGAACACTGAAGCTTTCTTT. Protein product: CASSTLEGNTEAFF.